The 27 T cell receptor beta chains below were found in one sample sequenced in a study of T-cell memory formation after mild COVID-19. MiXCR, run by TCRdb on the 5' RACE reads, gives a single entry per CDR3 protein. The sample has under 650,000 distinct CDR3 sequences; 18% are singletons. Source material: PBMCs or a T cell subset sorted from them (not recorded which). All receptors derive from an adult woman who had mild COVID-19 (a few samples of this study predate the infection). Cell type and time point are not known.

The chain joins TRBV3-1 to TRBJ1-1; D may be TRBD1 (5 bases). Trimming took off 0 bases at V and 4 bases at J, with 18 bases between the two ends. Germline CDR1 LGHDT, CDR2 YNNKEL (reference sequence). The CDR3 runs to 17 residues. CDR3 region: CASSQDTGTYASTEAFF. The CDR3 DNA reads as TGTGCCAGCAGCCAAGACACCGGGACGTACGCTAGCACTGAAGCTTTCTTT.

For the CDR3, the DNA is TGTGCCAGCAGCTCGGGACAGACGAACACCGGGGAGCTGTTTTTT. It encodes CASSSGQTNTGELFF. The J gene is TRBJ2-2, the V gene TRBV7-8, with 7 bases aligning to TRBD1. The CDR3 runs to 15 residues. V was clipped by 4 bases and J by 0 bases; unmatched bases: 2. Germline lookup yields CDR1 SGHVS and CDR2 FQNEAQ.

The V and J genes are TRBV9 and TRBJ1-2; 8 bases line up with TRBD1. Germline trimming cut 0 bases from V and 3 bases from J; bases unmatched to any gene: 7. Germline CDR1 reads SGDLS; CDR2 reads YYNGEE. This CDR3 contains 16 residues. The CDR3 coding sequence is TGTGCCAGCAGCGTAGCTATGACAGGGGCCGACTATGGCTACACCTTC. Its protein product is CASSVAMTGADYGYTF.

J is TRBJ1-1 and V is TRBV15; tentative D call: TRBD1 (5 bases). V was trimmed by 3 bases and J by 5 bases, leaving 13 bases between them. The CDR3 is 14 residues long. The germline CDR1 and CDR2 sequences are LNHNV and YYDKDF (reference sequence). Here the CDR3 reads CATSSRGYGTEAFF. The DNA of the CDR3 is TGTGCCACCAGCAGCCGGGGCTATGGGACTGAAGCTTTCTTT.

This clonotype was picked up many times. A much larger clone differs by one base, so this may be a read error. The J gene is TRBJ2-2, the V gene TRBV5-1, with 8 positions matching TRBD1. Germline values: CDR1 SGHRS, CDR2 YFSETQ. V shed 6 bases and J 1 base; nucleotides not matched to a gene: 2. The CDR3 runs to 14 residues. The CDR3 sequence is CASIGTGNTGELFF. The CDR3 bases are TGCGCCAGCATCGGGACAGGGAACACCGGGGAGCTGTTTTTT.

This clonotype has more than one count but fewer than ten. The CDR3 spells CASNPSGGGADTQYF. In DNA, the CDR3 is TGTGCCAGCAATCCCAGCGGGGGGGGTGCAGATACGCAGTATTTT. The chain couples TRBV12-3 or TRBV12-4 to TRBJ2-3, with 10 nucleotides matching TRBD2. With 7 bases clipped from V and 4 bases from J, the junction kept 8 bases outside the gene matches. CDR3 length: 15 residues.

The chain has TRBV4-2 and TRBJ1-1; D possibly corresponds to TRBD1 (5 bases). Germline CDR1 is LGHNA and CDR2 is YNFKEQ. This CDR3 contains 16 residues. V gave up 1 base and J gave up 1 base, with 13 bases separating them. The CDR3, as DNA: TGTGCCAGCAGCCAAGTCACCAGGGCTAAGAACACTGAAGCTTTCTTT. As protein: CASSQVTRAKNTEAFF.

This chain links TRBV6-1 with TRBJ2-1, with TRBD2 matching over 10 bases. CDR1 is MNHNS and CDR2 is SASEGT in the germline V gene. The CDR3 is 14 residues long. The ends lost 6 bases at V and 2 bases at J; junction bases unmatched: 1. The CDR3 spells CASRTSGAYNEQFF. The DNA of the CDR3 is TGTGCCAGCAGAACTAGCGGGGCCTACAATGAGCAGTTCTTC.

The chain combines TRBV14 with TRBJ2-5; D remains unclear. The CDR3 runs 11 residues. The germline V gene has CDR1 SGHDN and CDR2 FVKESK. Trimming pared 1 base from V and 9 bases from J, leaving 6 bases between. CDR3 coding DNA: TGTGCCAGCAGCCAAGGATTGGCCCAGTACTTC. Amino acids: CASSQGLAQYF.

Only a few counts were recorded for this clonotype. The chain couples TRBV15 to TRBJ2-3; TRBD1 aligns across 9 bases. Germline V gene sequence: CDR1 LNHNV, CDR2 YYDKDF (reference sequence). This CDR3 has 13 amino acids. Germline trimming cut 8 bases from V and 4 bases from J; bases unmatched to any gene: 4. CDR3 bases: TGTGCCACCGGGACAGGGAGGTCAGATACGCAGTATTTT. As protein: CATGTGRSDTQYF.

This clonotype was seen more than once but under ten times. V is TRBV12-3 or TRBV12-4 and J is TRBJ2-1; TRBD2 agrees at 11 bases. The CDR3 is 17 amino acids. Germline trimming cut 6 bases from V and 1 base from J; bases unmatched to any gene: 8. This chain's CDR3 is CASRPTSGTSSYNEQFF. CDR3 sequence (DNA): TGTGCCAGCAGGCCGACTAGCGGGACCAGTTCCTACAATGAGCAGTTCTTC.

The table lists this clonotype with a few counts. This rearrangement joins TRBV4-1 to TRBJ2-5; 7 bases are a match to TRBD2. J lost 5 bases, V lost 3 bases, and 9 bases had no gene match. The CDR3 loop spans 15 amino acids. Germline V CDR1 and CDR2: MGHRA, YSYEKL. Here the CDR3 DNA reads TGCGCCAGCAGCCATCCCCGGGGGGTCGGGGAGACCCAGTACTTC. As protein: CASSHPRGVGETQYF.

This chain links TRBV20-1 with TRBJ2-7, with TRBD1 matching 7 bases. Looked up from germline, CDR1 is DFQATT and CDR2 is SNEGSKA (reference sequence). The V segment lost 2 bases and the J segment 3 bases; nucleotides outside the gene matches: 10. The CDR3 runs 15 residues. CDR3 residues: CSARSLRDSVYEQYF. The CDR3 DNA follows: TGCAGTGCTAGATCGCTCCGGGACAGCGTCTACGAGCAGTACTTC.

The gene calls are TRBV5-1 and TRBJ2-2, with no clear D. Germline V lookup: CDR1 SGHRS, CDR2 YFSETQ. The CDR3 is 14 amino acids. Trimming removed 4 bases from V and 0 bases from J, with 7 bases in between. Written as DNA, the CDR3 is TGCGCCAGCAGCACACCGACGAACACCGGGGAGCTGTTTTTT. Protein product: CASSTPTNTGELFF.

Worth noting for this clonotype: Because the CDR3 is missing its conserved closing phenylalanine or tryptophan, this is likely a read error. No DNA is shown, since the ends of the CDR3 on it are uncertain; the CDR3 is the one TCRdb lists. This chain uses TRBV18 with TRBJ2-1. Germline V CDR1 and CDR2: KGHSH, LQKENI. The CDR3 has 9 residues if both end residues are counted. The chain's CDR3 is CASSAQDSL.

The chain has TRBV24-1 and TRBJ2-3; 10 bases align to TRBD2. V shed 4 bases and J 4 bases; nucleotides not matched to a gene: 13. The CDR3 runs 18 residues. In germline, CDR1 is KGHDR, CDR2 SFDVKD. CDR3 loop: CATSDHSGLAVPPDTQYF. CDR3 DNA: TGTGCCACCAGTGACCACTCCGGACTAGCGGTACCCCCAGATACGCAGTATTTT.

The chain carries TRBV7-2 and TRBJ2-7; D may be TRBD1 (6 bases). Germline-derived CDR1 and CDR2 are SGHTA and FQGNSA. The CDR3 contains 15 residues. The V end was cut by 2 bases, the J end by 3 bases, with 14 bases between. Written as DNA, the CDR3 is TGTGCCAGCAGCTTAAGTGTCAGGGGTTACTACGAGCAGTACTTC. Amino acid sequence: CASSLSVRGYYEQYF.

A few counts support this clonotype. The genes are TRBV5-1 and TRBJ2-7; D gene uncertain. Trimming pared 4 bases from V and 4 bases from J, leaving 12 bases between. Germline V gene data show CDR1 as SGHRS and CDR2 as YFSETQ. CDR3 length equals 13 residues. The CDR3 loop reads CASSPGSGYEQYF. In nucleotides, the CDR3 is TGCGCCAGCAGCCCCGGTTCTGGGTACGAGCAGTACTTC.

This clonotype was picked up a small number of times. V gene TRBV6-1 combines with J gene TRBJ2-1; 11 bases are a match to TRBD2. V shed 6 bases, J shed 7 bases, and the junction held 8 bases outside the gene matches. There are 15 residues in the CDR3. CDR1 and CDR2 from the germline V gene are MNHNS and SASEGT. CDR3 loop: CASRPLAGVSNEQFF. CDR3 sequence (DNA): TGTGCCAGCAGGCCACTAGCGGGAGTCAGTAATGAGCAGTTCTTC.

The chain employs TRBV6-1 and TRBJ1-2, with D perhaps TRBD1 (6 bases). Trimming cost V 11 bases and J 2 bases, with 21 bases left between them. The CDR3 is made up of 15 amino acids. Germline V gene lookup returns CDR1 MNHNS and CDR2 SASEGT. The CDR3 DNA reads as TGTGCCTCCTATCCCGGGGACACAAAGAACTATGGCTACACCTTC. Amino acid sequence: CASYPGDTKNYGYTF.

This clonotype came up a few times. The genes are TRBV9 and TRBJ2-7, with 10 nucleotides matching TRBD2. Per the germline V gene, CDR1 is SGDLS and CDR2 is YYNGEE. Germline trimming cut 6 bases from V and 2 bases from J; bases unmatched to any gene: 5. The CDR3 length is 14 residues. The CDR3: CASNPAGGPYEQYF. The CDR3 bases are TGTGCCAGCAACCCAGCGGGAGGGCCCTACGAGCAGTACTTC.

The sample holds one count of this clonotype. The rearrangement uses TRBV6-6 and TRBJ1-3; 7 bases agree with TRBD1. The V gene end was trimmed by 5 bases and the J gene end by 3 bases; junction bases not matched to a gene: 22. The CDR3 is 20 residues long. The germline V gene encodes CDR1 MNHNY and CDR2 SVGAGI (reference sequence). CDR3 nucleotide sequence: TGTGCCAGCAGTCAAGGAGCTGGGAGGACAGGTGACGTTGGTGGAAACACCATATATTTT. The encoded protein is CASSQGAGRTGDVGGNTIYF.

J is TRBJ1-5 and V is TRBV12-3 or TRBV12-4; 7 bases map to TRBD1. The CDR3 is made up of 15 amino acids. Trimming removed 6 bases from V and 0 bases from J; junction bases left unmatched: 5. The CDR3 nucleotides read TGTGCCAGCAGGTCACAGGGGAATAGCAATCAGCCCCAGCATTTT. Translated, it gives CASRSQGNSNQPQHF.

The chain carries TRBV9 and TRBJ2-7; maybe TRBD2 (5 bases). Germline loops: CDR1 SGDLS, CDR2 YYNGEE. Trimming left V 3 bases short and J 7 bases short, with 17 bases between. CDR3 length: 14 amino acids. CDR3 DNA sequence: TGTGCCAGCAGCGAGTCCCTAACGAGGGTGGAGCAGTACTTC. Encoded protein: CASSESLTRVEQYF.

This clonotype was counted many times. The chain combines TRBV15 with TRBJ2-5; D is unresolved. This CDR3 spans 14 amino acids. V dropped 1 base and J dropped 2 bases, with 8 bases sitting between them. The germline gives CDR1 LNHNV, CDR2 YYDKDF (reference sequence). The CDR3 reads CATSRVTRQETQYF. The CDR3 DNA reads TGTGCCACCAGCAGAGTTACCAGACAAGAGACCCAGTACTTC.

This clonotype appeared a few times. The CDR3 region has the DNA TGTGCCAGCAGCTTGGTCCTGGTGGGGGCTCCCGGGGAGCTGTTTTTT. Translating it yields CASSLVLVGAPGELFF. The J gene is TRBJ2-2, the V gene TRBV7-2; D may be TRBD1 (6 bases). From germline, CDR1 is SGHTA and CDR2 FQGNSA. There are 16 residues in the CDR3. Trimming cost V 3 bases and J 6 bases, with 17 bases left between them. Full variable domain (rest looked up from reference TRBV7-2 and TRBJ2-2): GAGVSQSPSNKVTEKGKDVELRCDPISGHTALYWYRQSLGQGLEFLIYFQGNSAPDKSGLPSDRFSAERTGGSVSTLTIQRTQQEDSAVYLCASSLVLVGAPGELFFGEGSRLTVL.

The chain combines TRBV11-2 with TRBJ2-3; no firm D call. Trimming took 1 base from V and 2 from J, leaving 16 bases between them. CDR1 SGHAT and CDR2 FQNNGV come from the germline V gene. The CDR3 is made up of 17 amino acids. CDR3 in DNA: TGTGCCAGCAGCTTAGGCCTGTTCTTAAGCCCCACAGATACGCAGTATTTT. Amino acid sequence: CASSLGLFLSPTDTQYF.